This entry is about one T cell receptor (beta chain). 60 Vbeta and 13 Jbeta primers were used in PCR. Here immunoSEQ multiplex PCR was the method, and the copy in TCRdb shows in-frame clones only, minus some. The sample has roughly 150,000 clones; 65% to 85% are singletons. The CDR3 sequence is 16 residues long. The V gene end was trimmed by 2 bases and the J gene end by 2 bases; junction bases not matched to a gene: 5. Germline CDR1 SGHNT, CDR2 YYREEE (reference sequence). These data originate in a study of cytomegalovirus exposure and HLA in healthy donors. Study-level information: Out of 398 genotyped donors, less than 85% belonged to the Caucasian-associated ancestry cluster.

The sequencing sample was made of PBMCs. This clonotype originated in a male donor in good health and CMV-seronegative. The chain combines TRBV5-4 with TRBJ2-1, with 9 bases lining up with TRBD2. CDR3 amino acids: CASSFGGGGAYNEQFF. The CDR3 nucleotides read TGTGCCAGCAGCTTCGGGGGCGGGGGGGCCTACAATGAGCAGTTCTTC.